This is a list of T cell receptor beta chains from one sample in a study of blood T cell repertoires in COVID-19. Sequencing was performed with immunoSEQ multiplex PCR; in TCRdb, only in-frame clones are kept and a portion is missing. The data show a few hundred thousand clones, about 83% seen once. Sample: peripheral blood. The origin of the receptors is a woman aged 45-65 years with acute or convalescent COVID-19. Both conserved end residues are part of each CDR3.

j_gene | v_gene | CDR3aa
TRBJ2-5 | TRBV29-1 | CSFSGGETQYF
TRBJ2-5 | TRBV11-3 | CASSLASGETQYF
TRBJ2-7 | TRBV7-9 | CASTTLPGQGSYEQYF
TRBJ1-1 | TRBV7-9 | CASSPPTARLPNTEAFF
TRBJ2-7 | TRBV7-2 | CASATSGVTYEQYF
TRBJ1-2 | TRBV4-3 | CASSQEALGQNYGYTF
TRBJ2-3 | TRBV6-6 | CASSPYAGTSGRGDTQYF
TRBJ1-1 | TRBV7-8 | CASSLGLPMNTEAFF
TRBJ2-7 | TRBV27 | CASSQDGSSYEQYF
TRBJ2-7 | TRBV27 | CASSRLAGGVYEQYF
TRBJ2-2 | TRBV9 | CASSRPGGWNTGELFF
TRBJ2-7 | TRBV10-3 | CAISVAGGAYEQYF
TRBJ2-2 | TRBV7-8 | CASSLVTRLGQGTGELFF
TRBJ2-4 | TRBV5-1 | CASSQGLAGGPYGIQYF
TRBJ1-1 | TRBV6-2/TRBV6-3 | CASSYTRQGSWNTEAFF
TRBJ2-1 | TRBV28 | CASSYLAGLALNEQFF
TRBJ2-5 | TRBV12-3/TRBV12-4 | CASRVPGLAQYF
TRBJ1-3 | TRBV11-2 | CASSIQGNTIYF
TRBJ1-1 | TRBV5-1 | CASSLEGTGGTEAFF
TRBJ2-7 | TRBV5-8 | CASSGDRYSYEQYF
TRBJ1-6 | TRBV7-8 | CASSLFLDRTYNSPLHF
TRBJ1-1 | TRBV28 | CASTRHPLDTEAFF
TRBJ2-7 | TRBV4-2 | CASSQALAGQYEQYF
TRBJ2-1 | TRBV9 | CASSVGAGPYNEQFF
TRBJ1-5 | TRBV28 | CASSPIGGYQPQHF
TRBJ2-3 | TRBV5-1 | CASSLMGLARTDTQYF
TRBJ2-3 | TRBV11-2 | CASSKEGGLADTQYF
TRBJ2-7 | TRBV9 | CASSVGGQSYEQYF
TRBJ2-3 | TRBV7-6 | CASSLLTDTQYF
TRBJ2-1 | TRBV5-1 | CASSSGLAGEQFF
TRBJ2-1 | TRBV9 | CASSATGLGNEQFF
TRBJ2-3 | TRBV11-2 | CASSLQRFASPDTQYF
TRBJ2-1 | TRBV29-1 | CSVERQGGSYNEQFF
TRBJ2-7 | TRBV7-8 | CASSYREGAYEQYF
TRBJ2-1 | TRBV6-1 | CASSETTNEQFF
TRBJ1-1 | TRBV9 | CASSVGAGAYTEAFF
TRBJ1-4 | TRBV28 | CASSQGVNEKLFF
TRBJ2-5 | TRBV5-1 | CASGTTSGQETQYF
TRBJ2-1 | TRBV3-1/TRBV3-2 | CASSQDGARRPLREQFF
TRBJ1-4 | TRBV18 | CASSPLRATNEKLFF
TRBJ1-4 | TRBV9 | CASSVQGEKLFF
TRBJ2-5 | TRBV2 | CASSRGTGGEKTQYF
TRBJ1-2 | TRBV30 | CAWSVRIANYGYTF
TRBJ2-1 | TRBV12-5 | CASGLGKTSGSGNEQFF
TRBJ2-7 | TRBV4-1 | CASSQVGATYEQYF
TRBJ2-1 | TRBV21-1 | CASSKKRRLGGSNEQFF
TRBJ2-7 | TRBV5-5 | CASSLKTGTGGYEQYF
TRBJ1-2 | TRBV28 | CASRTGANYGYTF